This T cell receptor beta chain originates from a study of PD-1 blockade in classical Hodgkin lymphoma. With no exception, relapse followed autologous stem cell transplantation in all patients, and brentuximab vedotin exposure varied. Best responses included complete response and partial response; otherwise, the best response was progressive disease. This CDR3 has 15 residues. The trim removed 3 bases at V and 5 bases at J, leaving 8 bases unmatched. Per the germline V gene, CDR1 is MNHNS and CDR2 is SASEGT. Profiling relied on immunoSEQ multiplex PCR, and the TCRdb table lists in-frame clones only, not all of them. The sample yields about 12,000 clones, 75% to 90% seen once.

The chain recombines TRBV6-1 with TRBJ2-7; TRBD1 matches at 9 bases. The source of this sequence is a human donor with classical Hodgkin lymphoma. Sequences were derived from peripheral blood mononuclear cells (PBMCs), sampled at baseline. CDR3 loop: CASSERTGVSDEQYF. CDR3 nucleotide sequence: TGTGCCAGCAGTGAGAGGACAGGGGTCAGCGACGAGCAGTACTTC.